This T cell receptor beta chain was sequenced for a study of CD8 T cells in ankylosing spondylitis. Study-wide results and caveats: There was a TCR beta motif, made of several highly homologous variants, that appeared characteristic of ankylosing spondylitis blood.

TCRdb itself ran the 5' RACE reads through MiXCR, one entry per CDR3 protein. The table has 670,000 or so distinct CDR3 sequences, under 20% seen once; the top ten hold around a fifth. This clonotype was recorded a few times. Its cognate antigen is unknown. CDR1 is SGHDT and CDR2 is YYEEEE in the germline V gene. V was trimmed by 4 bases and J by 5 bases, leaving 10 bases between them. The CDR3 is 13 residues long. This chain connects TRBV5-6 to TRBJ2-4, with D maybe TRBD2 (5 bases). The TCR was taken from a male donor with ankylosing spondylitis. Material for sequencing was blood, either unsorted or a sorted T cell fraction (not recorded which). The CDR3 DNA sequence: TGTGCCAGCAGCCGGGAAGGACAAAACATTCAGTACTTC. It yields the protein CASSREGQNIQYF.